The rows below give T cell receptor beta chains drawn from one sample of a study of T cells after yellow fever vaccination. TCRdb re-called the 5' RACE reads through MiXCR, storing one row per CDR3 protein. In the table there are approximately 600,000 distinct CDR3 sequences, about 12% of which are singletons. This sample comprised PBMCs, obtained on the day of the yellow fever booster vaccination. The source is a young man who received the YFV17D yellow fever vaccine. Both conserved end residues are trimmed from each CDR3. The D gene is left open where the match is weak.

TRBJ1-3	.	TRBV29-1	SVEDRDLGRAGSGNTIY
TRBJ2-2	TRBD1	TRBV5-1	ASSLAGTGYTGELF
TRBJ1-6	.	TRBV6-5	ASSYLTAHSPLH
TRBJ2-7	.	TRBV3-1	ASSDISSSYEQY
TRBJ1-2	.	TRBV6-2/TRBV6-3	ASSWNGNGLNYGYT
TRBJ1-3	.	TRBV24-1	ATSEGTSGNTIY
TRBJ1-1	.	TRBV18	ASSPLTGGTEAF
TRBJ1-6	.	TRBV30	AWSGDGINSPLH
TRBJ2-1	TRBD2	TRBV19	ASTPREGRSYNEQF
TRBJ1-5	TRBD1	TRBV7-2	ASSATGQPKEPQH
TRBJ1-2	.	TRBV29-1	SVEDSRSYGYT
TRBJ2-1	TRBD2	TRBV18	ASSPRLAGDEQF
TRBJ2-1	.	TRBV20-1	SARDLGGDGGEQF
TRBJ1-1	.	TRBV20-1	SAREVSKAF
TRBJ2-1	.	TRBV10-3	AISFGTSPYNEQF
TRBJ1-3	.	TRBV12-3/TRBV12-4	ASRPGSDGNTIY
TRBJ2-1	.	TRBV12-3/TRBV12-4	ASSSRRRDAF
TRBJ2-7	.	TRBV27	ASSSLGRTYEQY
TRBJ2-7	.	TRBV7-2	ASSPQGQIYEQY
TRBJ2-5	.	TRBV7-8	ASSRHRARQETQY
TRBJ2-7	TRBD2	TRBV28	ASSPSSGNFYEQY
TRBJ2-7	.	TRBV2	AAALGTSDEQY
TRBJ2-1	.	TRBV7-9	ASSLAGAEYYEQF
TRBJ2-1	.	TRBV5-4	ASSWGEGSEQF
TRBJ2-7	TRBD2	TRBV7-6	ASSLSGRAHEQY
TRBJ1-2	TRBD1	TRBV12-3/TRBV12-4	ASSSGGGYGYT
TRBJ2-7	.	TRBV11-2	ASSLGGFAYEQY
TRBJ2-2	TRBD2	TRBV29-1	SVRTSGSSGELF
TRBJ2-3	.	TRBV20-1	SARYLGTDTQY
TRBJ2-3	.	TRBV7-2	ASSVSGLTDTQY
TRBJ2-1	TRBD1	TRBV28	ASSFIGDRETYNEQF
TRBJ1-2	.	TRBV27	ACVARNYGYT
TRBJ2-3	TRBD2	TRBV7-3	ASSLNSGRSTDTQY
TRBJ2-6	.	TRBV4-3	ASSQGRSDGANVLT
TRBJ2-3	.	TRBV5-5	ASPRERTGVADTQY
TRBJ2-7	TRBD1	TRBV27	ASRTGANEQY
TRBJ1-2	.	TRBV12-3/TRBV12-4	ASKAPGLYGYT
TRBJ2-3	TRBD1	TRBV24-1	ATSVTGASTDTQY
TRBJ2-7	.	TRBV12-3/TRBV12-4	ASSFVYEQY
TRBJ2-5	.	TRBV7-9	ASSPWSGMETQY
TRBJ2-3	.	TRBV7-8	ASAPGIVHTQY
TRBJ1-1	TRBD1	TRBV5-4	ASTPSRQGALNTEAF
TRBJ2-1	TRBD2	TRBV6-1	ASSLGTSGRAVGEQF
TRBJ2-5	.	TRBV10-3	AISGGYGETQY
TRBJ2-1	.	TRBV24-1	ATSEAGLPYNEQF
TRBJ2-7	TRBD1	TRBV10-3	AISSDRAYEQY